The 30 T cell receptor beta chains listed next were all sequenced from one sample in a study of T cell changes during pregnancy in multiple sclerosis. Measured with immunoSEQ multiplex PCR; TCRdb has only the in-frame clones, and not every one. Among tens of thousands of clones listed, 85% to 95% were seen once. The sample consisted of CD8+ T cells from peripheral blood mononuclear cells, taken in the second trimester of pregnancy. The receptor source for this set is a female donor with multiple sclerosis, enrolled in a pregnancy study.

This sequence joins TRBV7-9 and TRBJ1-1; possibly TRBD1 for D (6 bases). This CDR3 contains 15 residues. Germline V lookup: CDR1 SEHNR, CDR2 FQNEAQ (reference sequence). Trimming took 4 bases from V and 1 from J, leaving 13 bases between them. The CDR3: CASSSAGTSNTEAFF. The CDR3 DNA reads TGTGCCAGCAGCTCCGCCGGGACATCGAACACTGAAGCTTTCTTT. Together with reference TRBV7-9 and TRBJ1-1, the CDR3 gives the full variable domain: DTGVSQNPRHKITKRGQNVTFRCDPISEHNRLYWYRQTLGQGPEFLTYFQNEAQLEKSRLLSDRFSAERPKGSFSTLEIQRTEQGDSAMYLCASSSAGTSNTEAFFGQGTRLTVV.

The CDR3 DNA follows: TGTGCCAGCAGCCCAGAAGTGGTAACATACACTGAAGCTTTCTTT. It specifies CASSPEVVTYTEAFF. This rearrangement joins TRBV5-4 to TRBJ1-1; D not resolved. The CDR3 is 15 amino acids. The V gene lost 4 bases and the J gene lost 3 bases, with 16 bases spanning the gap. CDR1 is SGHNT and CDR2 is YYREEE in the germline V gene (reference sequence). The complete variable domain, with remaining parts taken from reference TRBV5-4 and TRBJ1-1, reads ETGVTQSPTHLIKTRGQQVTLRCSSQSGHNTVSWYQQALGQGPQFIFQYYREEENGRGNFPPRFSGLQFPNYSSELNVNALELDDSALYLCASSPEVVTYTEAFFGQGTRLTVV.

V usage is TRBV9 and J usage is TRBJ1-2; D not certain. CDR3 length: 17 amino acids. Germline V gene lookup returns CDR1 SGDLS and CDR2 YYNGEE. V lost 3 bases, J lost 3 bases, and 21 bases lay in between. CDR3 residues: CASSGLRLSLRDYGYTF. In nucleotides, the CDR3 is TGTGCCAGCAGCGGTTTGAGGTTGAGCCTCCGAGACTATGGCTACACCTTC.

The chain links TRBV10-3 to TRBJ2-2, with 9 bases lining up with TRBD2. Germline V gene data show CDR1 as ENHRY and CDR2 as SYGVKD. This CDR3 is built from 17 residues. The junction had 12 bases not matched to a gene; V was cut back by 8 bases and J by 2 bases. CDR3 residues: CAIGGTSRTLNTGELFF. Written as DNA, the CDR3 is TGTGCCATCGGGGGGACTAGCCGTACCTTAAACACCGGGGAGCTGTTTTTT.

The sample holds one count of this clone. The genes are TRBV4-2 and TRBJ2-7; TRBD2 agrees at 14 bases. CDR3 length: 15 amino acids. Looked up from germline, CDR1 is LGHNA and CDR2 is YNFKEQ. The J segment lost 3 bases and the V segment lost 4 bases, leaving 2 bases of the junction unmatched. CDR3 coding DNA: TGTGCCAGCAGCCGAGGGACTAGCGGGAGCTACGAGCAGTACTTC. Its protein is CASSRGTSGSYEQYF.

The chain combines TRBV18 with TRBJ2-3, with TRBD1 matching over 10 bases. This CDR3 comprises 14 residues. Germline values: CDR1 KGHSH, CDR2 LQKENI. The trim removed 4 bases at V and 5 bases at J, leaving 3 bases unmatched. CDR3 in DNA: TGTGCCAGCTCACGGACAGGGGGAATAGATACGCAGTATTTT. It specifies CASSRTGGIDTQYF.

The V and J genes are TRBV19 and TRBJ2-1; no definite D call. The germline CDR1 and CDR2 sequences are LNHDA and SQIVND (reference sequence). The V gene lost 6 bases and the J gene lost 0 bases, with 6 bases spanning the gap. CDR3 length: 13 residues. CDR3 protein: CASRLSSYNEQFF. The CDR3 DNA reads TGTGCCAGTAGACTTAGCTCCTACAATGAGCAGTTCTTC.

The rearrangement links TRBV12-5 to TRBJ1-1; D is uncertain. This CDR3 contains 11 residues. Germline V lookup: CDR1 LGHNT, CDR2 FRNRAP. DNA for the CDR3: TGTGCCAGCCGGGAGGGCACTGAAGCTTTCTTT. As protein: CASREGTEAFF. The complete variable domain, with remaining parts taken from reference TRBV12-5 and TRBJ1-1, reads DARVTQTPRHKVTEMGQEVTMRCQPILGHNTVFWYRQTMMQGLELLAYFRNRAPLDDSGMPKDRFSAEMPDATLATLKIQPSEPRDSAVYFCASREGTEAFFGQGTRLTVV.

This clone was recorded only once. The rearrangement joins TRBV10-3 to TRBJ1-2; no firm D call. The germline gives CDR1 ENHRY, CDR2 SYGVKD. Trimming left V 2 bases short and J 0 bases short, with 16 bases between. This CDR3 region has 17 residues. The CDR3 sequence: CAISEAVPGMTNYGYTF. The CDR3 DNA reads as TGTGCCATCAGTGAGGCTGTTCCAGGAATGACTAACTATGGCTACACCTTC.

DNA of the CDR3: TGTGCCAGCAGTAATACCGGGACAGGGAGCTACGAGCAGTACTTC. Amino acids: CASSNTGTGSYEQYF. V is TRBV14 and J is TRBJ2-7; 9 nucleotides match TRBD1. V lost 6 bases, J lost 3 bases, and 9 bases stayed unmatched. Per the germline V gene, CDR1 is SGHDN and CDR2 is FVKESK. CDR3 length equals 15 residues.

The chain employs TRBV29-1 and TRBJ1-2; 10 bases align to TRBD1. This CDR3 region has 16 residues. Germline CDR1 is SQVTM and CDR2 is ANQGSEA. Germline trimming cut 0 bases from V and 3 bases from J; bases unmatched to any gene: 7. The CDR3 sequence is CSVEDRGTGAYYGYTF. The CDR3 bases are TGCAGCGTTGAAGATAGGGGGACAGGGGCCTACTATGGCTACACCTTC.

This chain connects TRBV7-7 to TRBJ2-3; 7 bases map to TRBD1. The CDR3 sequence is 15 residues long. The V segment lost 1 base and the J segment 4 bases; nucleotides outside the gene matches: 5. From germline, CDR1 is SSHAT and CDR2 FNYEAQ (reference sequence). CDR3 DNA sequence: TGTGCCAGCAGCTTAGGACAGGGATCGGCAGATACGCAGTATTTT. It yields the protein CASSLGQGSADTQYF. The whole variable domain, remainder taken from reference TRBV7-7 and TRBJ2-3, is GAGVSQSPRYKVTKRGQDVTLRCDPISSHATLYWYQQALGQGPEFLTYFNYEAQPDKSGLPSDRFSAERPEGSISTLTIQRTEQRDSAMYRCASSLGQGSADTQYFGPGTRLTVL.

The J gene is TRBJ2-1, the V gene TRBV27; 10 nucleotides agree with TRBD2. Germline V gene lookup returns CDR1 MNHEY and CDR2 SMNVEV (reference sequence). V shed 11 bases, J shed 7 bases, and the junction held 14 bases outside the gene matches. The CDR3 is 15 residues long. CDR3 loop: CASGGSGRARNEQFF. The CDR3 nucleotides read TGTGCCTCCGGGGGGAGCGGGAGGGCCAGGAATGAGCAGTTCTTC.

The chain links TRBV9 to TRBJ2-1; a weak D match, TRBD2 (5 bases). CDR1 is SGDLS, CDR2 YYNGEE, per germline. The CDR3 has 16 residues. The V end lost 3 bases, the J end lost 4 bases, and 17 bases lay between the germline ends. The CDR3 here is CASSALGAVLYNEQFF. The CDR3 nucleotides read TGTGCCAGCAGCGCTTTGGGAGCGGTCCTATACAATGAGCAGTTCTTC.

This chain uses TRBV19 with TRBJ2-7; 8 bases match TRBD1. The germline gives CDR1 LNHDA, CDR2 SQIVND (reference sequence). This CDR3 has 14 residues. The ends lost 3 bases at V and 3 bases at J; junction bases unmatched: 4. CDR3 loop: CASSMGTGDYEQYF. CDR3 in DNA: TGTGCCAGTAGTATGGGGACAGGTGACTACGAGCAGTACTTC. Together with reference TRBV19 and TRBJ2-7, the CDR3 gives the full variable domain: DGGITQSPKYLFRKEGQNVTLSCEQNLNHDAMYWYRQDPGQGLRLIYYSQIVNDFQKGDIAEGYSVSREKKESFPLTVTSAQKNPTAFYLCASSMGTGDYEQYFGPGTRLTVT.

A word on this clone: The junction does not match germline at one end; this may be a read error. This chain uses TRBV11-1 with TRBJ2-5; D is perhaps TRBD2 (6 bases). CDR3 size: 16 residues. Germline lookup yields CDR1 SGHAT and CDR2 FQDESV (reference sequence). The CDR3 DNA is TGTGCCAGCAGCTTAGTGGAGGGAGAGGAACAAGAGGCCCAGTACTTC. Amino acid sequence: CASSLVEGEEQEAQYF. Looking up the rest from reference TRBV11-1 and TRBJ2-5 gives the full variable domain: EAEVAQSPRYKITEKSQAVAFWCDPISGHATLYWYRQILGQGPELLVQFQDESVVDDSQLPKDRFSAERLKGVDSTLKIQPAELGDSAMYLCASSLVEGEEQEAQYFGPGTRLLVL.

In nucleotides, the CDR3 is TGTGCCAGCAGCACACACAACGCAGCGATACCCTACGAGCAGTACTTC. Residues: CASSTHNAAIPYEQYF. The rearrangement uses TRBV13 and TRBJ2-7; no clear D gene. CDR1 and CDR2 from the germline V gene are PRHDT and FYEKMQ (reference sequence). CDR3 length: 16 residues. V lost 5 bases and J 2 bases, leaving 19 bases between the germline ends.

This clone appeared once. The genes are TRBV11-2 and TRBJ1-5; D not certain. Trimming pared 2 bases from V and 5 bases from J, leaving 10 bases between. The CDR3 runs 14 residues. From germline, CDR1 is SGHAT and CDR2 FQNNGV. The CDR3 sequence is CASSLYSGDQPQHF. CDR3 in DNA: TGTGCCAGCAGCTTATACAGCGGCGATCAGCCCCAGCATTTT.

V is TRBV4-3 and J is TRBJ2-1, with D possibly matching TRBD2 (6 bases). Germline V lookup: CDR1 LGHNA, CDR2 YSLEER. Trimming removed 0 bases from V and 1 base from J, with 13 bases in between. The CDR3 covers 17 residues. The CDR3 here is CASSQEEEGDSYNEQFF. CDR3 coding DNA: TGCGCCAGCAGCCAAGAAGAGGAGGGAGATTCCTACAATGAGCAGTTCTTC.

The chain carries TRBV7-6 and TRBJ2-1, with TRBD2 matching 7 bases. The CDR3 totals 18 residues. J gave up 0 bases and V 5 bases, and 13 bases lay outside the gene matches. Germline lookup yields CDR1 SGHVS and CDR2 FNYEAQ. CDR3 residues: CASSPRWGGESSYNEQFF. The CDR3 DNA sequence: TGTGCCAGCAGCCCCAGGTGGGGGGGTGAAAGCTCCTACAATGAGCAGTTCTTC.

The V gene is TRBV4-1, the J gene TRBJ2-5, with 8 bases aligning to TRBD1. This CDR3 contains 16 residues. The germline V gene has CDR1 MGHRA and CDR2 YSYEKL. The V segment lost 3 bases and the J segment 5 bases; nucleotides outside the gene matches: 11. The CDR3 nucleotides read TGCGCCAGCAGCCACTTACCCGGACAGGGTAGGGAGACCCAGTACTTC. As protein: CASSHLPGQGRETQYF.

This chain uses TRBV2 with TRBJ1-2; D ambiguous. Trimming took off 3 bases at V and 5 bases at J, with 13 bases between the two ends. This CDR3 is 14 amino acids long. The germline gives CDR1 SNHLY, CDR2 FYNNEI. The CDR3 loop reads CASSERATDYGYTF. Written as DNA, the CDR3 is TGTGCCAGCAGTGAGCGGGCGACGGATTATGGCTACACCTTC.

The chain carries TRBV7-8 and TRBJ2-7, with TRBD2 matching over 10 bases. Germline V gives CDR1 SGHVS, CDR2 FQNEAQ. With 3 bases clipped from V and 2 bases from J, the junction kept 4 bases outside the gene matches. The CDR3 runs 15 residues. The DNA of the CDR3 is TGTGCCAGCAGCTTGGGACTAGCGTCCACCTACGAGCAGTACTTC. Translating gives CASSLGLASTYEQYF.

The rearrangement links TRBV19 to TRBJ1-1; 8 nucleotides line up with TRBD1. Germline CDR1 LNHDA, CDR2 SQIVND (reference sequence). The V gene end was trimmed by 6 bases and the J gene end by 6 bases; junction bases not matched to a gene: 6. This CDR3 is 13 amino acids long. For the CDR3, the DNA is TGTGCCAGTAGACTACAGGGGGACTCTGAAGCTTTCTTT. Its translation: CASRLQGDSEAFF.

The chain combines TRBV2 with TRBJ2-2, with 8 bases identical to TRBD1. Trimming at V came to 6 bases and at J to 1 base, leaving 7 bases not matched to a gene. The length of the CDR3 is 16 residues. CDR1 and CDR2 from the germline V gene are SNHLY and FYNNEI. CDR3 in amino acids: CASSPRGTGNTGELFF. As DNA, the CDR3 is TGTGCCAGCAGCCCCCGAGGGACAGGGAACACCGGGGAGCTGTTTTTT.

This clone was counted once. The chain recombines TRBV9 with TRBJ1-1, with D possibly being TRBD1 (5 bases). V was pared by 0 bases and J by 4 bases, with 10 bases between. Germline V gene data show CDR1 as SGDLS and CDR2 as YYNGEE. CDR3 length equals 14 residues. CDR3 sequence reads: CASSVGDWGTEAFF. CDR3 nucleotide sequence: TGTGCCAGCAGCGTAGGGGACTGGGGCACTGAAGCTTTCTTT.

The J gene is TRBJ2-1, the V gene TRBV27; TRBD2 matches 12 bases. Germline values: CDR1 MNHEY, CDR2 SMNVEV (reference sequence). The CDR3 is 16 amino acids. V lost 5 bases and J lost 5; bases outside the gene matches: 7. The CDR3 DNA follows: TGTGCCAGCAGTCCGCTAGCGGGGGGGAGGGACAATGAGCAGTTCTTC. It codes for CASSPLAGGRDNEQFF.

V is TRBV13 and J is TRBJ2-4; D is undetermined. Germline V gene lookup returns CDR1 PRHDT and CDR2 FYEKMQ (reference sequence). The CDR3 is 13 residues long. The V end was cut by 6 bases, the J end by 9 bases, with 15 bases between. The CDR3 DNA is TGTGCCAGCAGTCTCTGGGCCTTACGCATTCAGTACTTC. The encoded protein is CASSLWALRIQYF.

The V and J genes are TRBV27 and TRBJ2-1, with 8 nucleotides matching TRBD2. V was clipped by 5 bases and J by 2 bases; unmatched bases: 5. The germline V gene encodes CDR1 MNHEY and CDR2 SMNVEV (reference sequence). The length of the CDR3 is 15 residues. The CDR3 DNA is TGTGCCAGCAGTAACAAAGCGGGAGCCTACAATGAGCAGTTCTTC. Protein product: CASSNKAGAYNEQFF.

This clone was seen a single time. The chain joins TRBV5-6 to TRBJ1-1, with a weak D call TRBD1 (6 bases). V lost 2 bases, J lost 6 bases, and 11 bases lay in between. The CDR3 has 13 residues. Germline values: CDR1 SGHDT, CDR2 YYEEEE. The CDR3 here is CASSFAGGAEAFF. CDR3 bases: TGTGCCAGCAGCTTTGCGGGGGGCGCTGAAGCTTTCTTT.